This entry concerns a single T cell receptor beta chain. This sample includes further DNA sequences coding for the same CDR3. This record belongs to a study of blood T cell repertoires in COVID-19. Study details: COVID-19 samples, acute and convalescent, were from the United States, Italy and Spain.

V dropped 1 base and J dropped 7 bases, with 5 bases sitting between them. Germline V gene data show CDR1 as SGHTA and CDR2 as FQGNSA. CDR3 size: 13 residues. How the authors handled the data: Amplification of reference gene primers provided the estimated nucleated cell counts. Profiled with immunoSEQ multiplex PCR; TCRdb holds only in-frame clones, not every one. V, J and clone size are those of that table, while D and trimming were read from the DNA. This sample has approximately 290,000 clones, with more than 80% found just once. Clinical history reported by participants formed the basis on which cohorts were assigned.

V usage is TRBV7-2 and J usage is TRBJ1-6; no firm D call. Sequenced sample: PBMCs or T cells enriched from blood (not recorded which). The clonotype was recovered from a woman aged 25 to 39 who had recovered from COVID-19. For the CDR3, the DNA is TGTGCCAGCAGCTTAGTGAGGAATTCACCCCTCCACTTT. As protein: CASSLVRNSPLHF. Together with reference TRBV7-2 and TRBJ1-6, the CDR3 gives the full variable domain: GAGVSQSPSNKVTEKGKDVELRCDPISGHTALYWYRQSLGQGLEFLIYFQGNSAPDKSGLPSDRFSAERTGGSVSTLTIQRTQQEDSAVYLCASSLVRNSPLHFGNGTRLTVT.